The present entry profiles one TCR beta chain with its context. The antigen remains unidentified. This entry is derived from a study of T cell responses to AZD1222 COVID-19 vaccine. Study findings and constraints: Unmutated variant regions reportedly attract nearly half of all spike-specific TCRs. With two AZD1222 doses given, Spike-specific TCR breadth and depth both rose.

Losses at the gene ends were 6 bases for V and 2 bases for J; bases not matched to a gene: 2. Germline loops: CDR1 MNHEY, CDR2 SMNVEV (reference sequence). This CDR3 is 13 amino acids long. Clones were sequenced by immunoSEQ multiplex PCR, and TCRdb holds only the in-frame ones, with some missing. The sample includes under 200,000 clones, approximately 90% of them seen just once. This clonotype was sampled from an adult in good health. The sample in question was peripheral blood, obtained on day 0 of AZD1222 vaccination. The chain recombines TRBV27 with TRBJ1-2, with 8 positions matching TRBD1. The CDR3 reads CASRRQGNYGYTF. The CDR3 bases are TGTGCCAGCAGGCGACAGGGGAACTATGGCTACACCTTC.